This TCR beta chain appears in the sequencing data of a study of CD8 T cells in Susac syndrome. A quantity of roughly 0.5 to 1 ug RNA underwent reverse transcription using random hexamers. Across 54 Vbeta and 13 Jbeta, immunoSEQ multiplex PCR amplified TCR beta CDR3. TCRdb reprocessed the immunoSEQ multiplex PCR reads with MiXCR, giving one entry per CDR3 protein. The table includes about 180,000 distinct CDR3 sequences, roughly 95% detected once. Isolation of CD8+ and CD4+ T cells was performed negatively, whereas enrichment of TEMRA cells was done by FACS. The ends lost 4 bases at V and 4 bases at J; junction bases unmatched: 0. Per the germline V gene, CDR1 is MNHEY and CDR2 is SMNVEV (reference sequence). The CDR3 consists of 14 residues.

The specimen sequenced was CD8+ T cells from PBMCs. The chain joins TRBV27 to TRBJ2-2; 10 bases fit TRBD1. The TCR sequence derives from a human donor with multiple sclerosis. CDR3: CASSWDRGTGELFF. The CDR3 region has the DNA TGTGCCAGCAGTTGGGACAGGGGCACCGGGGAGCTGTTTTTT.